A single sample gave rise to the 2 T cell receptor beta chains below, sequenced in a study of T cell responses to AZD1222 COVID-19 vaccine. Assay: immunoSEQ multiplex PCR; the TCRdb copy retains only in-frame clones and omits some. The sample holds approximately 100,000 clones, approximately 91% seen once. The input for sequencing was peripheral blood, taken on day 0 of AZD1222 vaccination. These receptors were collected from an adult in good health.

CDR3 residues: CASGLLQVVYTF. CDR3 sequence (DNA): TGTGCTAGTGGTTTGCTTCAAGTCGTCTACACCTTC. The gene calls are TRBV12-5 and TRBJ1-2; unclear D gene. Trimming took 2 bases from V and 10 from J, leaving 11 bases between them. Germline V gives CDR1 LGHNT, CDR2 FRNRAP. There are 12 residues in the CDR3.

The gene calls are TRBV5-4 and TRBJ2-5; no firm D call. The ends were cut back, 0 bases at V and 5 bases at J, with 14 bases in the middle. The CDR3 sequence is 15 residues long. Germline loops: CDR1 SGHNT, CDR2 YYREEE (reference sequence). Here the CDR3 reads CASSLGVGTRETQYF. CDR3 DNA sequence: TGTGCCAGCAGCTTGGGGGTAGGCACCCGGGAGACCCAGTACTTC.